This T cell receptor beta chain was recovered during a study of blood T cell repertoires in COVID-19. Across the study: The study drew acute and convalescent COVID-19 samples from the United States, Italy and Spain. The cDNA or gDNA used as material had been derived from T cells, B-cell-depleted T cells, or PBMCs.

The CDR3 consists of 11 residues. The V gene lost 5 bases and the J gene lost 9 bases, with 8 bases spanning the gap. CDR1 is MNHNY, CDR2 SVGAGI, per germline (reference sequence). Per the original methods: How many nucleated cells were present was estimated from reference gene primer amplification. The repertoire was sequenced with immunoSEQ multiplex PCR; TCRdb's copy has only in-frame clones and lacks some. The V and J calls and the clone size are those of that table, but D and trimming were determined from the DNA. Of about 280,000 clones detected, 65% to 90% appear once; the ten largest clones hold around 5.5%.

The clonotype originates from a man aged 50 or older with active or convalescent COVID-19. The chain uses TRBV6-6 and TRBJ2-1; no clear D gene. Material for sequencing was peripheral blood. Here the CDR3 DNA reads TGTGCCAGCAGTCAGCCCGGTGAGCAGTTCTTC. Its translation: CASSQPGEQFF.